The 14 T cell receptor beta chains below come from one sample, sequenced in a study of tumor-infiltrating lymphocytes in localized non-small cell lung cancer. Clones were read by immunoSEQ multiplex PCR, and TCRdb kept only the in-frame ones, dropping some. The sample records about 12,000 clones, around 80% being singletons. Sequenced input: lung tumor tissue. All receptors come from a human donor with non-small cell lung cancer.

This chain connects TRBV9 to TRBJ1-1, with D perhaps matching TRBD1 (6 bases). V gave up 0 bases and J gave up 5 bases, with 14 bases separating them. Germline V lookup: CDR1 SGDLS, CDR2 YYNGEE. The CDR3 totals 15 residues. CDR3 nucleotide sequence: TGTGCCAGCAGCGTAGGTCCAGGGGCGGGTACTGAAGCTTTCTTT. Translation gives CASSVGPGAGTEAFF.

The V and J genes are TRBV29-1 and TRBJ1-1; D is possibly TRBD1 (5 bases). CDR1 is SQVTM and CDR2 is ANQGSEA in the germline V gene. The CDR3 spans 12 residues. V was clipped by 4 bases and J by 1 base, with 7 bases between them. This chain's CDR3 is CSVGRGNTEAFF. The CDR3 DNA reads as TGCAGCGTTGGGAGGGGGAACACTGAAGCTTTCTTT.

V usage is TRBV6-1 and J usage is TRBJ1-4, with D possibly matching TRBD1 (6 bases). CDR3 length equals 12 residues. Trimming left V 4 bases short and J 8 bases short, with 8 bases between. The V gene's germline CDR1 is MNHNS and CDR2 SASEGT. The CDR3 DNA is TGTGCCAGCAGTGTTAGGGGGGAAAAACTGTTTTTT. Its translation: CASSVRGEKLFF.

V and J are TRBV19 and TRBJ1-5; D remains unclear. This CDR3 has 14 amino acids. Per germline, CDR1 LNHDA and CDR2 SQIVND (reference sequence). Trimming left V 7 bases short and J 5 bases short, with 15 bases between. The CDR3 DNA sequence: TGTGCCAGTACCACGACCGGGAGTTATCAGCCCCAGCATTTT. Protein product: CASTTTGSYQPQHF.

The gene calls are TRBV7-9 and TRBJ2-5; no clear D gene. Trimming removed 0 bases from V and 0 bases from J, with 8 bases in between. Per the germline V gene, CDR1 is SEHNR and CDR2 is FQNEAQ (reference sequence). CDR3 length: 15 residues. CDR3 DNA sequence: TGTGCCAGCAGCTTAGCAGTGGGAAACCAAGAGACCCAGTACTTC. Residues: CASSLAVGNQETQYF.

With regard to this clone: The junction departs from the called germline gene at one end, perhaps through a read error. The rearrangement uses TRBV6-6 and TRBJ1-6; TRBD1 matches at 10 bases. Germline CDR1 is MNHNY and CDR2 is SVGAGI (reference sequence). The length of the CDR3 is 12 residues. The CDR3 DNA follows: TGTGCCAGCAGTTCTCCGGGACAGGGGCCTAGTTTT. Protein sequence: CASSSPGQGPSF.

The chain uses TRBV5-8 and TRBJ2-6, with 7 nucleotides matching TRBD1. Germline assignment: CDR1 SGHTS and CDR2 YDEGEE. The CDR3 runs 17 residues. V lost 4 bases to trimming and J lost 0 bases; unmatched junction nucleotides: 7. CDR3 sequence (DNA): TGTGCCAGCAGCAACCCGGGACAGCTCTCTGGGGCCAACGTCCTGACTTTC. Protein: CASSNPGQLSGANVLTF.

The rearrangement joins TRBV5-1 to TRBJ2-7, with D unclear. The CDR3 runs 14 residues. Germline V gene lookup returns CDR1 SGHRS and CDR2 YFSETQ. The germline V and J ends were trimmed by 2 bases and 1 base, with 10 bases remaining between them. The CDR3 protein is CASSLLDESYEQYF. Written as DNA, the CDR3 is TGCGCCAGCAGCTTACTGGACGAGTCCTACGAGCAGTACTTC.

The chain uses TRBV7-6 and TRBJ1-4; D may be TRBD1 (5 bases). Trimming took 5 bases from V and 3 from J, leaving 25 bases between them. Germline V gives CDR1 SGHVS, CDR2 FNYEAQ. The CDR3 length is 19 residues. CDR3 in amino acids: CASSPGPGVGHRANEKLFF. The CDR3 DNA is TGTGCCAGCAGCCCGGGACCGGGCGTGGGTCACCGGGCTAATGAAAAACTGTTTTTT. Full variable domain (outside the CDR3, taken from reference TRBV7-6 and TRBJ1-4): GAGVSQSPRYKVTKRGQDVALRCDPISGHVSLYWYRQALGQGPEFLTYFNYEAQQDKSGLPNDRFSAERPEGSISTLTIQRTEQRDSAMYRCASSPGPGVGHRANEKLFFGSGTQLSVL.

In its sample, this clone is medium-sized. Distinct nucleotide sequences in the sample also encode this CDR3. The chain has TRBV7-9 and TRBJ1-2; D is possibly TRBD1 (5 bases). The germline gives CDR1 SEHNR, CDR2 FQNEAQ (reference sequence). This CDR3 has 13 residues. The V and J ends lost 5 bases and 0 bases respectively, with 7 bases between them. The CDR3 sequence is CASSRQSNYGYTF. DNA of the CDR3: TGTGCCAGCAGCCGACAGTCTAACTATGGCTACACCTTC.

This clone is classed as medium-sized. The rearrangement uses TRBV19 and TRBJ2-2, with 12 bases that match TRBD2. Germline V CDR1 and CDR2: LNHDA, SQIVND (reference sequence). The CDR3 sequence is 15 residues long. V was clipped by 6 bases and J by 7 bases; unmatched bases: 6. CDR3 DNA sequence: TGTGCCAGTAGACGGACTAGCGGGGCAGTCGGGGAGCTGTTTTTT. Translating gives CASRRTSGAVGELFF.

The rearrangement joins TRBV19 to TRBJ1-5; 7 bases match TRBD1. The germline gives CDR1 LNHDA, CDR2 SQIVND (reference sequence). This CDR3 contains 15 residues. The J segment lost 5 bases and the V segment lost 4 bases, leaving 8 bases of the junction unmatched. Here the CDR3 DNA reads TGTGCCAGTAGTACGGATGACAGGGAGGATCAGCCCCAGCATTTT. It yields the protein CASSTDDREDQPQHF.

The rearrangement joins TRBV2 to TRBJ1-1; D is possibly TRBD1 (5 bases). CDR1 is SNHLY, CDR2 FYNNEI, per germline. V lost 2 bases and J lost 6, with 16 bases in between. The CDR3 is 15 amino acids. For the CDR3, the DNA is TGTGCCAGCAGTGAAAAAATACTTGGGGGAGCTGAAGCTTTCTTT. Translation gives CASSEKILGGAEAFF. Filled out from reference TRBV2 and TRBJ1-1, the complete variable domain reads EPEVTQTPSHQVTQMGQEVILRCVPISNHLYFYWYRQILGQKVEFLVSFYNNEISEKSEIFDDQFSVERPDGSNFTLKIRSTKLEDSAMYFCASSEKILGGAEAFFGQGTRLTVV.

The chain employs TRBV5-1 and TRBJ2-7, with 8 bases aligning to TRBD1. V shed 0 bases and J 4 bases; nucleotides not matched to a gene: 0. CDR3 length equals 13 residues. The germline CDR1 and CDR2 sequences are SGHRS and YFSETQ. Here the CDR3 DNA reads TGCGCCAGCAGCTTGGGGACAGGGTACGAGCAGTACTTC. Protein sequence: CASSLGTGYEQYF.